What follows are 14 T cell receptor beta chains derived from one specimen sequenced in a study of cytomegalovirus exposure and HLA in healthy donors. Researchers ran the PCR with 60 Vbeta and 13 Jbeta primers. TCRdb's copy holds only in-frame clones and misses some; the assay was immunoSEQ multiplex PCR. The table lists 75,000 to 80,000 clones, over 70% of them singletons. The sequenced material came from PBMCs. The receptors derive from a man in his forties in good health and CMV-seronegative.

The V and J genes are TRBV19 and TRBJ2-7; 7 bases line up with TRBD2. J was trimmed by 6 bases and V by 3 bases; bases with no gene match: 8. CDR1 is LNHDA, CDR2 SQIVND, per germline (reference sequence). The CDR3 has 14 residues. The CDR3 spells CASSMPAGGIEQYF. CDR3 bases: TGTGCCAGTAGTATGCCCGCCGGGGGGATCGAGCAGTACTTC.

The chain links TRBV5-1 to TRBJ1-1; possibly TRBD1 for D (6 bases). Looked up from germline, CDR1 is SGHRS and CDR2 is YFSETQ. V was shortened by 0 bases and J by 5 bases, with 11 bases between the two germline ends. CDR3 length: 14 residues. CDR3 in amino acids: CASSLDRVGTEAFF. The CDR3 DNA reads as TGCGCCAGCAGCTTGGACAGGGTGGGAACTGAAGCTTTCTTT.

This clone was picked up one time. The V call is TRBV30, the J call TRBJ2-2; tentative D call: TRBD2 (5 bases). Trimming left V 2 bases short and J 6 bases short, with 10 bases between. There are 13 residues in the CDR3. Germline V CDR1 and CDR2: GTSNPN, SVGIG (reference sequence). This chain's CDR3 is CAWSIRAAGELFF. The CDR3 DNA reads TGTGCCTGGAGTATCAGAGCGGCCGGGGAGCTGTTTTTT.

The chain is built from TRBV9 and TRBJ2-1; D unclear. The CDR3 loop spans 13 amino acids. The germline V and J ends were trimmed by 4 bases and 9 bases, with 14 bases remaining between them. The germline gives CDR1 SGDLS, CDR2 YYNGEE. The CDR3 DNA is TGTGCCAGCAGCCTAATCCCCCAATCTGAGCAGTTCTTC. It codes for CASSLIPQSEQFF.

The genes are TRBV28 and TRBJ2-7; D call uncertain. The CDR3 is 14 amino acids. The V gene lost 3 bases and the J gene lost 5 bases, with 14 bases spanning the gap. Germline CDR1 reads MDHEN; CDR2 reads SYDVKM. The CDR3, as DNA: TGTGCCAGCAGTTTGCAGGATCCCTTGGACGAGCAGTACTTC. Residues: CASSLQDPLDEQYF.

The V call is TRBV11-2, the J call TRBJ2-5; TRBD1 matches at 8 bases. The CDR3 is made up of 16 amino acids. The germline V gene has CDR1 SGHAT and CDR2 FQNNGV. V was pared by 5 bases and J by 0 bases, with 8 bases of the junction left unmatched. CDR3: CASSRAGQGNQETQYF. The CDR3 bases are TGTGCCAGCAGCAGGGCTGGACAGGGCAACCAAGAGACCCAGTACTTC.

For the CDR3, the DNA is TGTGCCAGCAGCGCTAGCGGGTCCCACTACGAGCAGTACTTC. This sequence encodes CASSASGSHYEQYF. The V call is TRBV7-9, the J call TRBJ2-7; 8 nucleotides line up with TRBD2. Germline V CDR1 and CDR2: SEHNR, FQNEAQ (reference sequence). There are 14 residues in the CDR3. V lost 5 bases and J lost 3; bases outside the gene matches: 6. Supplemented by reference TRBV7-9 and TRBJ2-7, the full variable domain reads DTGVSQNPRHKITKRGQNVTFRCDPISEHNRLYWYRQTLGQGPEFLTYFQNEAQLEKSRLLSDRFSAERPKGSFSTLEIQRTEQGDSAMYLCASSASGSHYEQYFGPGTRLTVT.

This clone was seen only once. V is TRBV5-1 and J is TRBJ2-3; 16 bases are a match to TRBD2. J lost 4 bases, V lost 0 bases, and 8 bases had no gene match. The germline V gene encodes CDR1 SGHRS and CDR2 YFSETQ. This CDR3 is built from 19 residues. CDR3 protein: CASSLAGLAGGPGADTQYF. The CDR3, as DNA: TGCGCCAGCAGCTTGGCGGGACTAGCGGGAGGGCCTGGGGCAGATACGCAGTATTTT.

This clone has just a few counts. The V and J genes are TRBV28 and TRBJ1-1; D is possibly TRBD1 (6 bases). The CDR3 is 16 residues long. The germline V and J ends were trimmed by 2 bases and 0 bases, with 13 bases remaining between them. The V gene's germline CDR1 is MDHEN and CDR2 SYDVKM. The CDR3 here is CASSLGTTGMNTEAFF. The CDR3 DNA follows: TGTGCCAGCAGTTTAGGCACCACAGGGATGAACACTGAAGCTTTCTTT.

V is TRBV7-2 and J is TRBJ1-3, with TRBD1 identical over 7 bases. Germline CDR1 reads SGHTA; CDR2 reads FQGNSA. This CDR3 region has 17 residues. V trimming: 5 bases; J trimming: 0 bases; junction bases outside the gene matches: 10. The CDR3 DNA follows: TGTGCCAGCAGCGTGCCACGACAGGGTAGCTCTGGAAACACCATATATTTT. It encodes CASSVPRQGSSGNTIYF.

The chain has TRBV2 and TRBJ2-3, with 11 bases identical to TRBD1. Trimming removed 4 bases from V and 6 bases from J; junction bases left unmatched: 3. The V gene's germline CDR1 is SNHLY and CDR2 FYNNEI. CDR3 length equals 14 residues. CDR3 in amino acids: CASSGTGGADTQYF. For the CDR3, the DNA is TGTGCCAGCAGTGGGACAGGGGGCGCGGATACGCAGTATTTT.

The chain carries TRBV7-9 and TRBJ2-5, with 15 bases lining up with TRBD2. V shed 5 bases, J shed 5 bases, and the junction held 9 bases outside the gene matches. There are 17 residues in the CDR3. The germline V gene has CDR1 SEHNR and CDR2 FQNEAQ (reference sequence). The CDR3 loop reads CASSPWTSGRGTETQYF. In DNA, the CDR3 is TGTGCCAGCAGCCCCTGGACTAGCGGGAGGGGTACGGAGACCCAGTACTTC.

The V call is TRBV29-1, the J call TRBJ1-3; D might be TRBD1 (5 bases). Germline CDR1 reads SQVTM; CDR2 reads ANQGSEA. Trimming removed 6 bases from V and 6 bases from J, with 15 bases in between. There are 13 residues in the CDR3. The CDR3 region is CSVRRGGENTIYF. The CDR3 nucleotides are TGCAGCGTCCGTCGGGGAGGGGAAAACACCATATATTTT.

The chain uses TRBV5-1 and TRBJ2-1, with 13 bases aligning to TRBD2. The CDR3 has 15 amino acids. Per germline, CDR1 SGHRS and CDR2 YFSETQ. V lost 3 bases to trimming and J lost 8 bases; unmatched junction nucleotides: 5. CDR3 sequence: CASSSGTSGNYEQFF. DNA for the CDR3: TGCGCCAGCAGCTCCGGGACTAGCGGGAACTATGAGCAGTTCTTC.